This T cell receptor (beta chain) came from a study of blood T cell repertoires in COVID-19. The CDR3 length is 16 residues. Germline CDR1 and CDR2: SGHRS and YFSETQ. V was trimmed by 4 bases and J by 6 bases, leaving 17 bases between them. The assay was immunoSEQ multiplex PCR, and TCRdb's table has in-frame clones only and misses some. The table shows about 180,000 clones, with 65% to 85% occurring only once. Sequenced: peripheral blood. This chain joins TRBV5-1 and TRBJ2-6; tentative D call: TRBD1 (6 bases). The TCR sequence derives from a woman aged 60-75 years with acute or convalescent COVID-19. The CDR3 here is CASSPRGLVQANVLTF. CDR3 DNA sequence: TGCGCCAGCAGCCCCAGGGGCCTTGTGCAGGCCAACGTCCTGACTTTC.